This T cell receptor beta chain was recorded in a study of cytomegalovirus exposure and HLA in healthy donors (dated 2017 in TCRdb). Context from the whole study: A later analysis indicated that the 95 to 150 validation repertoires were generated on the platform also employed for the roughly 720 repertoires of the first cohort. The study aimed to test whether cataloging public T cell receptors could reveal signatures of past pathogen exposure. In addition to the first cohort of hundreds of subjects, a separate validation cohort of 100 to 150 different subjects was used. High-throughput TCR immunosequencing, statistical association of individual TCRs with disease status, and machine learning were combined to predict cytomegalovirus infection status.

Ends trimmed: V by 2 bases, J by 3 bases; bases unmatched to a gene: 10. The CDR1 and CDR2 encoded by the germline V gene are LGHNA and YSLEER. The CDR3 runs 18 amino acids, cysteine and phenylalanine included. Of all the DNA, just the CDR3 is kept, 54 bases in frame from base 1. Separate from the roughly 630-subject first cohort, the validation cohort of 90 to 150 subjects was the group to which the donors belonged. A word on this clone: Its binding antigen is unknown. Nothing much larger sits one base from this clone, and base qualities are not available.

What the work shows at the level of the full study, not this receptor alone: In a later analysis, TCRs clustered in the first cohort were found to also tend to co-occur in the roughly 110 validation repertoires, with over 90% of cluster scores above 0. While some public TCRs were present in many individuals, most TCR sequences turned up only very rarely across donors. In the study, approximately 160 TCR beta chains were listed as associated with cytomegalovirus. All 120 or so repertoires were used to score co-occurrence in the validation cohort in a later analysis, because that analysis had no HLA typing for the cohort. It was suggested by the authors that the approach could potentially be generalized to other disease states and immunological phenotypes. A few of the identified cytomegalovirus-associated TCR beta chains were confirmed in vitro to be specific for cytomegalovirus antigens. The classifier was reported to diagnose cytomegalovirus status with high specificity and sensitivity in both the original and validation cohorts.

The library was generated by the immunoSEQ multiplex PCR assay. The study's processing was this. A statistical classification framework was built for diagnosing cytomegalovirus status from the catalog of TCR beta chain sequences. TCRdb mirrors the immuneACCESS table, restricted to in-frame sequences. Some clones are absent from its copies; in checked studies, under half trace to an unresolved V gene, and the reason for the others is unknown. That table supplies the V and J calls and clone size; D and trimming were determined from the DNA. This sample lists under 200,000 clones; roughly 89% were detected once. The ten largest clones capture about 9.4% of the sample.

Sequencing input: PBMCs. This clonotype originated in a woman under 30 in good health and CMV-seropositive. The chain is assembled from TRBV4-3 and TRBJ1-3, with 10 bases aligning to TRBD1. The DNA is TGCGCCAGCAGCCAAAGGCTCGGGACAGGGGAAGGTGGAAACACCATATATTTT. It specifies CASSQRLGTGEGGNTIYF.